This T cell receptor (beta chain) was found in a study of beta chain features in type 1 diabetes. Study as a whole: In age, gender and cell yields, patients were similar to healthy donors.

CDR1 and CDR2 (germline): SEHNR, FQNEAQ (reference sequence). This CDR3 has 14 amino acids. Trimming removed 5 bases from V and 3 bases from J, with 13 bases in between. Details on this clone: Its antigen is as yet unknown.

Study observations and caveats: VDJ junctions sequenced from type 1 diabetes patients showed fewer insertions and more deletions. The question of HLA type influencing TCRB rearrangement was one that remained unresolved here.

The sequenced template was cDNA made from the entire isolated RNA. This table comes from immunoSEQ multiplex PCR, and its TCRdb copy is limited to in-frame clones, with some not included. This sample yields hundreds of thousands of clones, of which 55% to 70% are seen a single time; approximately 0.053% belongs to the top ten. The sequence was obtained from a man aged 25-45 years in good health. The specimen sequenced was naive CD4+ T cells from blood. This sequence joins TRBV7-9 and TRBJ1-1; TRBD1 might be the D (5 bases). The CDR3: CASSPLPGDTEAFF. As DNA, the CDR3 is TGTGCCAGCAGCCCCCTACCGGGGGACACTGAAGCTTTCTTT.